This entry lists 28 T cell receptor beta chains sequenced from one sample in a study of cytomegalovirus exposure and HLA in healthy donors. Only in-frame clones appear in the TCRdb table, and some are missing; sequencing was by immunoSEQ multiplex PCR. The table shows fewer than 85,000 clones, with approximately 96% occurring only once. Sequences were obtained from PBMCs. These TCRs come from a woman aged 18-29 years in good health and CMV-seronegative.

This chain uses TRBV10-3 with TRBJ2-3; 9 positions agree with TRBD2. Germline loops: CDR1 ENHRY, CDR2 SYGVKD. Losses at the gene ends were 11 bases for V and 5 bases for J; bases not matched to a gene: 11. The CDR3 consists of 14 residues. The CDR3 loop reads CASGAGLAVDTQYF. The DNA of the CDR3 is TGTGCCTCCGGAGCGGGACTAGCAGTAGATACGCAGTATTTT.

The gene calls are TRBV27 and TRBJ2-1; 10 bases match TRBD1. The CDR3 is 19 amino acids. Trimming at V came to 8 bases and at J to 3 bases, leaving 19 bases not matched to a gene. Germline CDR1 and CDR2: MNHEY and SMNVEV (reference sequence). CDR3 coding DNA: TGTGCCAGCGAGGGTCGGGGACAGGGGACCCCCTTACACTACAATGAGCAGTTCTTC. Its protein product is CASEGRGQGTPLHYNEQFF.

The gene calls are TRBV7-9 and TRBJ1-5; 7 bases are shared with TRBD1. The germline CDR1 and CDR2 sequences are SEHNR and FQNEAQ (reference sequence). Trimming removed 5 bases from V and 3 bases from J; junction bases left unmatched: 4. This CDR3 spans 14 amino acids. The CDR3 bases are TGTGCCAGCAGCAATACAGGGGCCAATCAGCCCCAGCATTTT. This sequence encodes CASSNTGANQPQHF. The full variable domain, completed using reference TRBV7-9 and TRBJ1-5, is DTGVSQNPRHKITKRGQNVTFRCDPISEHNRLYWYRQTLGQGPEFLTYFQNEAQLEKSRLLSDRFSAERPKGSFSTLEIQRTEQGDSAMYLCASSNTGANQPQHFGDGTRLSIL.

The genes are TRBV11-3 and TRBJ1-1, with 7 bases identical to TRBD1. After removal of 4 bases from V and 1 base from J, the junction contained 6 bases not matched to a gene. The CDR3 has 15 amino acids. Germline-derived CDR1 and CDR2 are SGHNT and YENEEA. The CDR3 region is CASSWDSQKNTEAFF. The CDR3 DNA sequence: TGTGCCAGCAGCTGGGACAGTCAAAAGAACACTGAAGCTTTCTTT.

As DNA, the CDR3 is TGCGCCAGCAGCCCGTCTATGAGCCAGAACACCGGGGAGCTGTTTTTT. It codes for CASSPSMSQNTGELFF. This rearrangement joins TRBV5-1 to TRBJ2-2; D unresolved. In germline, CDR1 is SGHRS, CDR2 YFSETQ. Trimming cost V 4 bases and J 1 base, with 14 bases left between them. CDR3 size: 16 residues.

The chain recombines TRBV6-5 with TRBJ2-5, with TRBD2 matching 9 bases. This CDR3 has 16 amino acids. Germline V gene data show CDR1 as MNHEY and CDR2 as SVGAGI. J was trimmed by 2 bases and V by 0 bases; bases with no gene match: 4. The CDR3: CASSYSPTSGQETQYF. DNA of the CDR3: TGTGCCAGCAGTTACTCCCCGACTAGCGGACAAGAGACCCAGTACTTC.

The chain links TRBV27 to TRBJ2-7; D call uncertain. The CDR3 is 12 amino acids. Germline V gene sequence: CDR1 MNHEY, CDR2 SMNVEV (reference sequence). The V end lost 4 bases, the J end lost 3 bases, and 7 bases lay between the germline ends. CDR3 bases: TGTGCCAGCAGTTCGGTCAACTACGAGCAGTACTTC. Translation gives CASSSVNYEQYF.

This chain connects TRBV2 to TRBJ1-5; D unresolved. Germline values: CDR1 SNHLY, CDR2 FYNNEI. V shed 3 bases and J shed 6 bases, with 9 bases lying between them. This CDR3 is built from 13 residues. The CDR3 sequence: CASSDRGSQPQHF. Here the CDR3 DNA reads TGTGCCAGCAGTGATCGCGGGTCTCAGCCCCAGCATTTT.

The gene calls are TRBV14 and TRBJ2-1; 9 bases fit TRBD2. The germline gives CDR1 SGHDN, CDR2 FVKESK. This CDR3 is 16 amino acids long. V was clipped by 0 bases and J by 6 bases; unmatched bases: 6. CDR3 region: CASSQDRREGLNEQFF. Written as DNA, the CDR3 is TGTGCCAGCAGCCAAGATAGGCGGGAGGGCCTCAATGAGCAGTTCTTC.

The rearrangement uses TRBV5-1 and TRBJ2-7, with 9 bases aligning to TRBD1. This CDR3 spans 14 amino acids. V dropped 5 bases and J dropped 4; count of bases not matched to a gene: 7. Germline V gene sequence: CDR1 SGHRS, CDR2 YFSETQ. The DNA of the CDR3 is TGCGCCAGCAGTTTTTCGACAGGGGGTTACGAGCAGTACTTC. It yields the protein CASSFSTGGYEQYF.

The rearrangement uses TRBV13 and TRBJ2-4; 8 nucleotides line up with TRBD2. V shed 0 bases and J 3 bases; nucleotides not matched to a gene: 16. The CDR3 runs 20 residues. The V gene's germline CDR1 is PRHDT and CDR2 FYEKMQ (reference sequence). This CDR3 is CASSLGGGSGSFSVKNIQYF. The CDR3 bases are TGTGCCAGCAGCTTAGGGGGGGGGAGCGGGAGTTTTTCAGTCAAAAACATTCAGTACTTC. Looking up the rest from reference TRBV13 and TRBJ2-4 gives the full variable domain: AAGVIQSPRHLIKEKRETATLKCYPIPRHDTVYWYQQGPGQDPQFLISFYEKMQSDKGSIPDRFSAQQFSDYHSELNMSSLELGDSALYFCASSLGGGSGSFSVKNIQYFGAGTRLSVL.

The chain combines TRBV27 with TRBJ1-5; the match to TRBD1 covers 9 bases. The CDR3 runs to 14 residues. Germline trimming cut 8 bases from V and 4 bases from J; bases unmatched to any gene: 6. Germline V lookup: CDR1 MNHEY, CDR2 SMNVEV (reference sequence). The CDR3 here is CASRTDRGNQPQHF. In DNA, the CDR3 is TGTGCCAGCCGGACAGACAGGGGGAATCAGCCCCAGCATTTT.

This clone was seen a single time. This chain connects TRBV27 to TRBJ2-2; D is ambiguous. This CDR3 has 17 residues. The germline V and J ends were trimmed by 6 bases and 1 base, with 18 bases remaining between them. Germline V gene sequence: CDR1 MNHEY, CDR2 SMNVEV (reference sequence). CDR3 nucleotide sequence: TGTGCCAGCAGACCGATCGACCTCCAGGAGAACACCGGGGAGCTGTTTTTT. Its protein product is CASRPIDLQENTGELFF.

The rearrangement links TRBV6-1 to TRBJ2-5, with TRBD2 matching over 10 bases. V lost 4 bases, J lost 4 bases, and 6 bases stayed unmatched. The CDR3 extends over 15 amino acids. Looked up from germline, CDR1 is MNHNS and CDR2 is SASEGT. The CDR3 here is CASSARTSGLETQYF. The CDR3, as DNA: TGTGCCAGCAGTGCGAGGACTAGCGGCTTAGAGACCCAGTACTTC.

The rearrangement joins TRBV5-1 to TRBJ2-7; TRBD2 matches 10 bases. Germline V CDR1 and CDR2: SGHRS, YFSETQ. Trimming cost V 7 bases and J 3 bases; bases outside gene matches: 7. The CDR3 sequence is 14 residues long. In DNA form, the CDR3 reads TGCGCCAGCCGACTGCTAGCGGGAGTCTACGAGCAGTACTTC. Translation gives CASRLLAGVYEQYF.

This clone was detected once. The chain employs TRBV11-2 and TRBJ1-2; D not certain. Trimming removed 5 bases from V and 3 bases from J, with 19 bases in between. Germline V gene sequence: CDR1 SGHAT, CDR2 FQNNGV. CDR3 length equals 16 residues. In DNA form, the CDR3 reads TGTGCCAGCAGCGAAAATGGCCAGATACCGTACTATGGCTACACCTTC. This encodes CASSENGQIPYYGYTF.

This clone was found once. This chain connects TRBV11-2 to TRBJ2-2; D gene uncertain. Trimming removed 1 base at V and 3 bases at J, with 3 bases between. The length of the CDR3 is 13 residues. Germline V gene sequence: CDR1 SGHAT, CDR2 FQNNGV. CDR3 DNA: TGTGCCAGCAGCTTAGGAGACACCGGGGAGCTGTTTTTT. This translates into CASSLGDTGELFF.

V is TRBV15 and J is TRBJ2-1; 7 bases match TRBD2. With V trimmed by 0 bases and J by 7 bases, 12 bases remained unmatched. Per germline, CDR1 LNHNV and CDR2 YYDKDF (reference sequence). This CDR3 spans 17 amino acids. The CDR3 nucleotides read TGTGCCACCAGCAGAGAGGGTCTAGCGGCACATCTTAATGAGCAGTTCTTC. It encodes CATSREGLAAHLNEQFF.

This sequence joins TRBV7-9 and TRBJ2-7; the D gene is possibly TRBD2 (6 bases). The CDR3 consists of 14 residues. V lost 1 base, J lost 3 bases, and 10 bases lay in between. Germline CDR1 and CDR2: SEHNR and FQNEAQ (reference sequence). The CDR3 DNA sequence: TGTGCCAGCAGCTTAGGGGGCGGGGTCTACGAGCAGTACTTC. It encodes CASSLGGGVYEQYF.

CDR3 nucleotides: TGTGCCAGCAACAGGGACAGGGGCAAAGAGACCCAGTACTTC. This encodes CASNRDRGKETQYF. The chain employs TRBV6-1 and TRBJ2-5; 10 bases are a match to TRBD1. The CDR3 covers 14 residues. With V trimmed by 7 bases and J by 3 bases, 5 bases remained unmatched. CDR1 and CDR2 from the germline V gene are MNHNS and SASEGT.

The chain is built from TRBV27 and TRBJ2-3; D gene ambiguous. The germline CDR1 and CDR2 sequences are MNHEY and SMNVEV (reference sequence). CDR3 length: 13 residues. Trimming pared 5 bases from V and 5 bases from J, leaving 11 bases between. For the CDR3, the DNA is TGTGCCAGCAGTACTCGCAAGCGAGATACGCAGTATTTT. It codes for CASSTRKRDTQYF.

V gene TRBV4-2 combines with J gene TRBJ1-1, with 7 bases that match TRBD1. Germline-derived CDR1 and CDR2 are LGHNA and YNFKEQ. The CDR3 contains 15 residues. The junction had 14 bases not matched to a gene; V was cut back by 11 bases and J by 2 bases. The chain's CDR3 is CASGQGVPLNTEAFF. DNA of the CDR3: TGTGCCTCCGGGCAGGGGGTGCCCTTAAACACTGAAGCTTTCTTT.

The chain is built from TRBV19 and TRBJ2-1; TRBD2 agrees at 11 bases. The CDR3 has 15 residues. Losses at the gene ends were 9 bases for V and 7 bases for J; bases not matched to a gene: 11. Germline V gives CDR1 LNHDA, CDR2 SQIVND (reference sequence). The CDR3 sequence: CASQPTSGGRNEQFF. The CDR3 nucleotides read TGTGCCAGCCAACCCACTAGCGGGGGTAGGAATGAGCAGTTCTTC.

V usage is TRBV27 and J usage is TRBJ2-5, with 10 bases fitting TRBD2. This CDR3 has 15 amino acids. The junction had 6 bases not matched to a gene; V was cut back by 6 bases and J by 2 bases. Per germline, CDR1 MNHEY and CDR2 SMNVEV (reference sequence). Here the CDR3 reads CASRRTSGKQETQYF. As DNA, the CDR3 is TGTGCCAGCAGAAGGACTAGCGGTAAACAAGAGACCCAGTACTTC.

V and J are TRBV1 and TRBJ2-3; TRBD2, as called in the table, went unchecked against the DNA. TRBV1 is labeled a pseudogene. CDR3 size: 17 residues. The CDR3 spells CTSSQDWLLAVTDTQYF. Here the CDR3 DNA reads TGCACCAGCAGCCAAGATTGGTTATTAGCGGTCACAGATACGCAGTATTTT.

The rearrangement joins TRBV27 to TRBJ2-2, with no clear D. Trimming left V 6 bases short and J 0 bases short, with 8 bases between. Germline V gene lookup returns CDR1 MNHEY and CDR2 SMNVEV (reference sequence). The CDR3 totals 14 residues. CDR3 coding DNA: TGTGCCAGCAGGTTACAGACGAACACCGGGGAGCTGTTTTTT. Its translation: CASRLQTNTGELFF.

The chain uses TRBV7-9 and TRBJ2-2; 10 positions match TRBD1. V was clipped by 6 bases and J by 4 bases; unmatched bases: 5. Looked up from germline, CDR1 is SEHNR and CDR2 is FQNEAQ (reference sequence). This CDR3 is 15 amino acids long. In DNA form, the CDR3 reads TGTGCCAGCAGTTCCGGACAGGGGGGCACCGGGGAGCTGTTTTTT. This encodes CASSSGQGGTGELFF.

This rearrangement joins TRBV5-1 to TRBJ2-7; 7 nucleotides match TRBD1. The CDR3 consists of 13 residues. The V gene end was trimmed by 2 bases and the J gene end by 7 bases; junction bases not matched to a gene: 6. CDR1 and CDR2 from the germline V gene are SGHRS and YFSETQ. CDR3 sequence: CASSLGQAQEQYF. For the CDR3, the DNA is TGCGCCAGCAGCTTAGGACAGGCGCAGGAGCAGTACTTC.